These 5 T cell receptor beta chains were all obtained from the same sample, sequenced in a study of molecular identifiers for immune sequencing clone quantification. TCRdb re-called the PCR reads through MiXCR, storing one row per CDR3 protein. The table includes more than 85,000 distinct CDR3 sequences, 30% to 35% detected once. Sequenced sample: naive CD8+ T cells from blood, with Jurkat cell RNA spiked in. The subset: FACS-sorted CD8+CD4-CCR7+CD45RA+ naive T cells. The receptors originated from a human donor in good health. Some libraries in this study had Jurkat cell RNA spiked in.

Worth noting for this clonotype: This clone may be a read error of a much larger clone one base away. The V call is TRBV7-9, the J call TRBJ1-1; D not resolved. Germline V gene data show CDR1 as SEHNR and CDR2 as FQNEAQ (reference sequence). The CDR3 extends over 14 amino acids. CDR3 sequence (DNA): TGTGCCAGCAGCCGAGAGGTGGCAGACACTGAAGCTATCTTT. Translating gives CASSREVADTEAIF.

In this sample, this clonotype turned up many times. The chain has TRBV11-2 and TRBJ2-3, with D uncertain. This CDR3 spans 12 amino acids. Germline V gives CDR1 SGHAT, CDR2 FQNNGV. V gave up 5 bases and J gave up 0 bases, with 3 bases separating them. CDR3 sequence reads: CASSESTDTQYF. As DNA, the CDR3 is TGTGCCAGCAGCGAAAGCACAGATACGCAGTATTTT.

Turning to this clonotype: The conserved closing phenylalanine or tryptophan is absent in this CDR3, likely reflecting a read error. The V gene is TRBV19, the J gene TRBJ2-1; 8 positions match TRBD2. The length of the CDR3 is 15 residues. Germline CDR1 and CDR2: LNHDA and SQIVND (reference sequence). V was clipped by 5 bases and J by 0 bases; unmatched bases: 3. CDR3 DNA: TGTGCCAGTAGTCCCCTAGCGGGCTCCTACAATGAGCAGTTCATC. This gives the protein CASSPLAGSYNEQFI.

Regarding this clonotype: This may be a read error: a much more frequent sequence differs by one nucleotide. Lacking the conserved final phenylalanine or tryptophan, this CDR3 likely reflects a read error. J is TRBJ2-7 and V is TRBV7-9, with 9 bases matching TRBD2. With V trimmed by 1 base and J by 4 bases, 2 bases remained unmatched. CDR3 size: 14 residues. CDR1 is SEHNR and CDR2 is FQNEAQ in the germline V gene (reference sequence). The CDR3: CASSLGLAAYEQYY. CDR3 nucleotide sequence: TGTGCCAGCAGCTTAGGACTAGCGGCATACGAGCAGTACTAC.

The chain recombines TRBV20-1 with TRBJ2-7; TRBD1 agrees at 10 bases. This CDR3 contains 17 residues. CDR1 and CDR2 from the germline V gene are DFQATT and SNEGSKA (reference sequence). Trimming cost V 5 bases and J 3 bases; bases outside gene matches: 16. The CDR3: CSAPGTGETPEFYEQYF. In DNA, the CDR3 is TGCAGTGCTCCCGGGACAGGGGAAACTCCTGAATTCTACGAGCAGTACTTC.